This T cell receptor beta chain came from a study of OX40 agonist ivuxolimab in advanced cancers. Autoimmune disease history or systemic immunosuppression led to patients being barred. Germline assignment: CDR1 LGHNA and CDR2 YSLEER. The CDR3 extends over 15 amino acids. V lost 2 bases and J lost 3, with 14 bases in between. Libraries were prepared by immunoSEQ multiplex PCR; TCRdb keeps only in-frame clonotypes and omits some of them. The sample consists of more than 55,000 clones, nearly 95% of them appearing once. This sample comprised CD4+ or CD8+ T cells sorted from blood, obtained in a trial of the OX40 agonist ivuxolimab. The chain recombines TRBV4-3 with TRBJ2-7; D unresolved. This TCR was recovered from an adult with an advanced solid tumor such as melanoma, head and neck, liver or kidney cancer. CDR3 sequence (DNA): TGCGCCAGCAGCCAACTTCACTCCTACCTCTACGAGCAGTACTTC. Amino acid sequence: CASSQLHSYLYEQYF.